The clone carrying this T cell receptor beta chain has a single count. Per germline, CDR1 SQVTM and CDR2 ANQGSEA. This CDR3 is 13 amino acids long. V trimming: 3 bases; J trimming: 6 bases; junction bases outside the gene matches: 7. PCR involved 60 Vbeta and 13 Jbeta primers. TCRdb's table, derived via immunoSEQ multiplex PCR, lists solely in-frame clones and lacks some. Among around 63,000 clones listed, roughly 80% were seen once. The data are from a study of cytomegalovirus exposure and HLA in healthy donors. This chain uses TRBV29-1 with TRBJ1-2; 7 bases line up with TRBD1. This sequence originates from a man between 60 and 70 years old in good health and CMV-seropositive. The material sequenced was PBMCs. In DNA form, the CDR3 reads TGCAGCGTTGATACAGGGGAGGAAAATGGCTACACCTTC. As protein: CSVDTGEENGYTF.